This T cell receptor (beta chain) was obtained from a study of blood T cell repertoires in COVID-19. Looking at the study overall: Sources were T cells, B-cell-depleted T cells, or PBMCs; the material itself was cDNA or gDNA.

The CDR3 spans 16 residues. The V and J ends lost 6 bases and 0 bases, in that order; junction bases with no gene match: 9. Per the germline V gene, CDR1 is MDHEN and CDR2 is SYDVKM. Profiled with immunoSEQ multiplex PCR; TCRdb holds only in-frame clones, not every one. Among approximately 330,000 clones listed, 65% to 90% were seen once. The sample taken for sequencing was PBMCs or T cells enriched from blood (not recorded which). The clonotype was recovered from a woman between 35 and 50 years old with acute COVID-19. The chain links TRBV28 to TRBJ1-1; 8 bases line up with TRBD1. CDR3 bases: TGTGCCAGCAGCCCTCGGTCAGGGGGCATGAACACTGAAGCTTTCTTT. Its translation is CASSPRSGGMNTEAFF. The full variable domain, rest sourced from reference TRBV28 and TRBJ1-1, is DVKVTQSSRYLVKRTGEKVFLECVQDMDHENMFWYRQDPGLGLRLIYFSYDVKMKEKGDIPEGYSVSREKKERFSLILESASTNQTSMYLCASSPRSGGMNTEAFFGQGTRLTVV.